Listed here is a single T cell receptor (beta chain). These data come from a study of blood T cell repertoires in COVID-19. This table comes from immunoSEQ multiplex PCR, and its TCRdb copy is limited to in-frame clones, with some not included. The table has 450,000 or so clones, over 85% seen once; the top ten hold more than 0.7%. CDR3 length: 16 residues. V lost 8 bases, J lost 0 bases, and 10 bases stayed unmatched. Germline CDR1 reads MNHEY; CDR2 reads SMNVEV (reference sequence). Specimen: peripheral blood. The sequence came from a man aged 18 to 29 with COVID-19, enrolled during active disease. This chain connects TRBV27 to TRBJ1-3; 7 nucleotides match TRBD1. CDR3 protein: CASSPRGTVSGNTIYF. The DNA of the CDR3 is TGTGCCAGCTCTCCTCGCGGGACAGTCTCTGGAAACACCATATATTTT.